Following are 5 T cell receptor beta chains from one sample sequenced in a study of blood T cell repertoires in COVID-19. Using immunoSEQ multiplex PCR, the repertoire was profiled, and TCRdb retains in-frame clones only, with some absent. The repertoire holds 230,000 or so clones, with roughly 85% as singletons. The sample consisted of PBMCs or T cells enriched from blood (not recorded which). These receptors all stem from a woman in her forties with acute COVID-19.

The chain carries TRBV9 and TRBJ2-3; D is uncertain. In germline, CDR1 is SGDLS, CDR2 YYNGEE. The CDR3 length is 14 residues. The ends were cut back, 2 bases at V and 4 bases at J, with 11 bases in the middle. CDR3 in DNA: TGTGCCAGCAGCGTCGGGTTTGGGTCAGATACGCAGTATTTT. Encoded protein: CASSVGFGSDTQYF.

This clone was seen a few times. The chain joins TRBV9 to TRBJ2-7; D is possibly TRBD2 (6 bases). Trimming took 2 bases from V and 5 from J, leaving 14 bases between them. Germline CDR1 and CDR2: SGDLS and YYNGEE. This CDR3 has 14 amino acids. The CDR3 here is CASSVGGVGNEQYF. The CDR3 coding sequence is TGTGCCAGCAGCGTCGGAGGGGTAGGAAACGAGCAGTACTTC.

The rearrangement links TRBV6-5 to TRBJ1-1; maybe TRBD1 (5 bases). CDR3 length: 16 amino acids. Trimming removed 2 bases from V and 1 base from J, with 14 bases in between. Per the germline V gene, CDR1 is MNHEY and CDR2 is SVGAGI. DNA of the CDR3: TGTGCCAGCAGTTACCCCAATAAAGGGGCGAACACTGAAGCTTTCTTT. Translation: CASSYPNKGANTEAFF.

CDR3 in amino acids: CASSLPAAVDEQYF. CDR3 nucleotide sequence: TGTGCCAGCAGCTTGCCCGCCGCGGTGGACGAGCAGTACTTC. The V call is TRBV5-8, the J call TRBJ2-7; no firm D call. Deletions cut 1 base from V and 5 bases from J, with 13 bases between. The CDR3 covers 14 residues. Germline V gene lookup returns CDR1 SGHTS and CDR2 YDEGEE.

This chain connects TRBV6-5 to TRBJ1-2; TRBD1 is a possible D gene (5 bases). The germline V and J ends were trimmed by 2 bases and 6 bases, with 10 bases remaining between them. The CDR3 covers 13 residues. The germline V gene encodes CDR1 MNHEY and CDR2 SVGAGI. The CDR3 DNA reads TGTGCCAGCAGTTACGGGGGGGTTAATGGCTACACCTTC. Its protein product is CASSYGGVNGYTF.